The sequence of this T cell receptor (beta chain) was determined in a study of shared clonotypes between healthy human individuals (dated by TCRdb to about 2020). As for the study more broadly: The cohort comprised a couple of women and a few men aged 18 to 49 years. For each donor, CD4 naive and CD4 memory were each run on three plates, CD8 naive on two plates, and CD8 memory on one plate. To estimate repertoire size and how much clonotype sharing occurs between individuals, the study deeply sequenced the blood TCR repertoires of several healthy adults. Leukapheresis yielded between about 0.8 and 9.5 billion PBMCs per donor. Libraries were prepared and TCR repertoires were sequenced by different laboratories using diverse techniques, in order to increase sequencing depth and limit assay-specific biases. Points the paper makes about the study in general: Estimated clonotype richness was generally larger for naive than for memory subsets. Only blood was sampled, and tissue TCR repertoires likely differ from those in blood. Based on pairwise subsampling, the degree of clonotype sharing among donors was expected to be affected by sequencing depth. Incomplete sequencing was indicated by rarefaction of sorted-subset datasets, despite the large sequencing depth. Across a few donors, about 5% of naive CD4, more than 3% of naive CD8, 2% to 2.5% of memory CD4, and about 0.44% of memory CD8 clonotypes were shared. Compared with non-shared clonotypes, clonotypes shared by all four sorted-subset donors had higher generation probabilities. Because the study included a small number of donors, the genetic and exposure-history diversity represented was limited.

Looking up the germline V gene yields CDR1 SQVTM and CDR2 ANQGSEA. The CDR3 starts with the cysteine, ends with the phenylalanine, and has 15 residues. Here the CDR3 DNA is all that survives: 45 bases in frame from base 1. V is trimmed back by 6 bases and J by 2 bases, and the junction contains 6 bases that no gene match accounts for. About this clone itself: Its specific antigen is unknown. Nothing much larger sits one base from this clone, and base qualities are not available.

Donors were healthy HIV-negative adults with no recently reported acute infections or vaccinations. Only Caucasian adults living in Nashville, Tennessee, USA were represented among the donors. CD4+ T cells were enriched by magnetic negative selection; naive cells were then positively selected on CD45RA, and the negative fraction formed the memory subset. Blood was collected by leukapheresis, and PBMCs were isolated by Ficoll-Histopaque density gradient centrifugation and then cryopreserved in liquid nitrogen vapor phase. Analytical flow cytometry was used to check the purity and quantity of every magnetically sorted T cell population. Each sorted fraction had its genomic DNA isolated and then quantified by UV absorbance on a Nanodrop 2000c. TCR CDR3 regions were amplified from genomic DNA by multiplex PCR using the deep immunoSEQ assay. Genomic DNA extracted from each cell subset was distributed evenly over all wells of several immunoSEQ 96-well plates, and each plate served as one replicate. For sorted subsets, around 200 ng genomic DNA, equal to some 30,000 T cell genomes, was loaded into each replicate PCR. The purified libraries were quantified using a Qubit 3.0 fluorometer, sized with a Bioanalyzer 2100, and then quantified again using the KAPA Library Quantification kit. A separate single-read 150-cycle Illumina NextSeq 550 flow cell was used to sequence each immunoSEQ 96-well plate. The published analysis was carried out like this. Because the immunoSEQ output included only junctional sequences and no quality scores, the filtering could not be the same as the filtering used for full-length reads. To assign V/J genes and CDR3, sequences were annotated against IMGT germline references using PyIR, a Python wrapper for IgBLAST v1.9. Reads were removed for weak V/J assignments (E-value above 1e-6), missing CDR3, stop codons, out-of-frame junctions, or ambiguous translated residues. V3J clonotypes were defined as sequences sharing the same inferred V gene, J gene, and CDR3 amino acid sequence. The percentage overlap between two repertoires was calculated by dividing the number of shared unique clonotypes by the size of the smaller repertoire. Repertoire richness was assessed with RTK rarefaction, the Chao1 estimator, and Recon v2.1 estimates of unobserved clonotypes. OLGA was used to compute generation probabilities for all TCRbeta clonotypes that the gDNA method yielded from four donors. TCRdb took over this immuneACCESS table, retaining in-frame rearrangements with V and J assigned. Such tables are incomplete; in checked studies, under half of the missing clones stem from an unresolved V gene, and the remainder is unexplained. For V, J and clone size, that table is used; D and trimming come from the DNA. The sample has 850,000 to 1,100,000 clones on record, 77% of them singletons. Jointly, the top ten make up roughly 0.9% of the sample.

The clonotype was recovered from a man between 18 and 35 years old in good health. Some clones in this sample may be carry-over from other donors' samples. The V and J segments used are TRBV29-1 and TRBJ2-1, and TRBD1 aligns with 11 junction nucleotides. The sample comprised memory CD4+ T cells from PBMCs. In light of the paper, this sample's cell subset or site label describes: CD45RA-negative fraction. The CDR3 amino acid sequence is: CSVAWGQGAYNEQFF. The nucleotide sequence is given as TGCAGCGTCGCATGGGGACAGGGGGCCTACAATGAGCAGTTCTTC.